The next 21 T cell receptor beta chains were all read from a single sample in a study of low-dose radiotherapy and immunotherapy resistance in tumors. The time point is: after trial treatment. Documented treatment: LDRT plus nivolumab, ipilimumab, low-dose cyclophosphamide and aspirin (RACIN trial). Alpha and beta chains were covered, as first-strand cDNA relied on TRAV- and TRBV-specific primers. Both a constant-region primer and a V-primer adapter served to amplify TCRs across roughly 20 PCR cycles. TCRdb recomputed calls from the reads with MiXCR, one row per CDR3 protein. Among about 80,000 distinct CDR3 sequences listed, over 15% were seen once. The material was PBMCs, obtained after low-dose radiotherapy plus immunotherapy. These receptors came from a male donor with prostate cancer.

The chain employs TRBV6-1 and TRBJ2-7; 7 nucleotides match TRBD1. The CDR3 sequence is 14 residues long. V was clipped by 6 bases and J by 2 bases; unmatched bases: 7. Germline V gene sequence: CDR1 MNHNS, CDR2 SASEGT. Written as DNA, the CDR3 is TGTGCCAGCAGACCGGGACAGCTTCCCTACGAGCAGTACTTC. It encodes CASRPGQLPYEQYF.

This clonotype appeared many times. The rearrangement links TRBV7-2 to TRBJ2-7; D possibly matches TRBD1 or TRBD2 (5 bases each). The CDR3 extends over 14 amino acids. Per germline, CDR1 SGHTA and CDR2 FQGNSA. V dropped 5 bases and J dropped 3 bases, with 14 bases sitting between them. This chain's CDR3 is CASSMGREYYEQYF. CDR3 DNA sequence: TGTGCCAGCAGCATGGGCAGGGAGTACTACGAGCAGTACTTC.

This clonotype was seen ten or more times. The chain uses TRBV27 and TRBJ2-1, with D unclear. Germline assignment: CDR1 MNHEY and CDR2 SMNVEV (reference sequence). Trimming pared 0 bases from V and 0 bases from J, leaving 12 bases between. The CDR3 length is 17 residues. CDR3 nucleotides: TGTGCCAGCAGTTTATCGGTGATCGCCTACTCCTACAATGAGCAGTTCTTC. This sequence encodes CASSLSVIAYSYNEQFF.

Of note for this clonotype: A read error likely explains this, since a far larger clone differs by one base. The gene calls are TRBV12-3 or TRBV12-4 and TRBJ2-1; D gene ambiguous. This CDR3 region has 13 residues. The ends were cut back, 5 bases at V and 13 bases at J, with 18 bases in the middle. The CDR3 DNA follows: TGTGCCAGCAGTCCCACGGAAGGCGAGACCCAGTTCTTC. Its translation is CASSPTEGETQFF.

This clonotype was recorded at least ten times. The rearrangement links TRBV12-3 or TRBV12-4 to TRBJ2-1; 12 bases are shared with TRBD1. The CDR3 runs 16 residues. The V and J ends lost 3 bases and 9 bases, in that order; junction bases with no gene match: 9. The CDR3, as DNA: TGTGCCAGCAGTTTCGGTGGGACAGGGGGCTCGGGTGAGCAGTTCTTC. Protein product: CASSFGGTGGSGEQFF.

This clonotype was detected only a few times. The chain uses TRBV28 and TRBJ2-4; D possibly corresponds to TRBD2 (6 bases). The CDR3 extends over 13 amino acids. Per germline, CDR1 MDHEN and CDR2 SYDVKM. V shed 5 bases and J shed 4 bases, with 9 bases lying between them. The CDR3 nucleotides read TGTGCCAGCAGTCACCGGGAGAAAAACATTCAGTACTTC. It is translated as CASSHREKNIQYF. Full variable domain (rest looked up from reference TRBV28 and TRBJ2-4): DVKVTQSSRYLVKRTGEKVFLECVQDMDHENMFWYRQDPGLGLRLIYFSYDVKMKEKGDIPEGYSVSREKKERFSLILESASTNQTSMYLCASSHREKNIQYFGAGTRLSVL.

This clonotype was counted ten times or more. This chain links TRBV14 with TRBJ2-3; D is perhaps TRBD1 (5 bases). V lost 4 bases and J 1 base, leaving 6 bases between the germline ends. CDR1 SGHDN and CDR2 FVKESK come from the germline V gene. The CDR3 sequence is 13 residues long. As DNA, the CDR3 is TGTGCCAGCAGCCTACAGGGCACAGATACGCAGTATTTT. Amino acids: CASSLQGTDTQYF.

This clonotype was counted at least ten times. This chain joins TRBV28 and TRBJ2-1; 11 bases map to TRBD2. V shed 3 bases and J 0 bases; nucleotides not matched to a gene: 10. The CDR3 is 19 residues long. Germline V gene sequence: CDR1 MDHEN, CDR2 SYDVKM. The CDR3 is CASSLGLVAGGSSYNEQFF. The CDR3 DNA sequence: TGTGCCAGCAGTTTGGGGCTTGTAGCGGGAGGGAGCTCCTACAATGAGCAGTTCTTC.

This clonotype was counted many times. V gene TRBV7-9 combines with J gene TRBJ2-5; 7 nucleotides match TRBD2. The trim removed 2 bases at V and 1 base at J, leaving 10 bases unmatched. Germline V gene data show CDR1 as SEHNR and CDR2 as FQNEAQ (reference sequence). The CDR3 runs to 17 residues. The DNA for the CDR3 is TGTGCCAGCAGCTTAAACGGGCGGGGACTAATCCAAGAGACCCAGTACTTC. It translates to CASSLNGRGLIQETQYF. The variable domain in full, with the rest retrieved from reference TRBV7-9 and TRBJ2-5, is DTGVSQNPRHKITKRGQNVTFRCDPISEHNRLYWYRQTLGQGPEFLTYFQNEAQLEKSRLLSDRFSAERPKGSFSTLEIQRTEQGDSAMYLCASSLNGRGLIQETQYFGPGTRLLVL.

This clonotype was found many times. The chain carries TRBV4-2 and TRBJ1-5; D might be TRBD1 (6 bases). The germline V and J ends were trimmed by 1 base and 6 bases, with 7 bases remaining between them. This CDR3 region has 13 residues. Looked up from germline, CDR1 is LGHNA and CDR2 is YNFKEQ. CDR3 nucleotide sequence: TGTGCCAGCAGCCAAGGAGGGGGTCAGCCCCAGCATTTT. It codes for CASSQGGGQPQHF.

This clonotype was detected ten times or more. At one end the junction does not follow the germline gene, possibly because of a read error. CDR3 sequence (DNA): TGTGCCAGCAGCCAAGGGCGGACGAACAGTGAAGCTTTCTTT. Translated, it gives CASSQGRTNSEAFF. The V and J genes are TRBV4-2 and TRBJ1-1, with D uncertain. Germline V CDR1 and CDR2: LGHNA, YNFKEQ. The CDR3 runs 14 residues.

This clonotype was seen at least ten times. The rearrangement joins TRBV18 to TRBJ1-3; 7 nucleotides match TRBD1. CDR1 KGHSH and CDR2 LQKENI come from the germline V gene. V shed 2 bases, J shed 3 bases, and the junction held 7 bases outside the gene matches. This CDR3 spans 16 amino acids. CDR3 nucleotide sequence: TGTGCCAGCTCACCATGGACAGGCCGTGTTGGAAACACCATATATTTT. Its translation: CASSPWTGRVGNTIYF.

This clonotype was seen many times. This chain connects TRBV10-3 to TRBJ2-5; weak D call: TRBD2 (5 bases). Trimming pared 0 bases from V and 5 bases from J, leaving 13 bases between. This CDR3 contains 15 residues. Germline CDR1 is ENHRY and CDR2 is SYGVKD. The DNA for the CDR3 is TGTGCCATCAGTGAGTCATCGGGGATTGGGGAGACCCAGTACTTC. It encodes CAISESSGIGETQYF.

This sequence joins TRBV19 and TRBJ1-2; 7 nucleotides line up with TRBD1. V was pared by 7 bases and J by 4 bases, with 9 bases of the junction left unmatched. This CDR3 contains 14 residues. The germline V gene has CDR1 LNHDA and CDR2 SQIVND (reference sequence). The CDR3 DNA sequence: TGTGCCAGTACTCTGCAGGGACAGATCTATGGCTACACCTTC. Translated, it gives CASTLQGQIYGYTF.

The table lists this clonotype with many counts. V is TRBV3-1 and J is TRBJ2-5, with D possibly being TRBD2 (6 bases). CDR1 LGHDT and CDR2 YNNKEL come from the germline V gene (reference sequence). V was trimmed by 1 base and J by 2 bases, leaving 14 bases between them. This CDR3 is built from 16 residues. CDR3 sequence: CASSQVSAGTQETQYF. The CDR3 DNA is TGTGCCAGCAGCCAAGTTTCGGCGGGAACGCAAGAGACCCAGTACTTC.

This clonotype has ten or more counts. CDR3 region: CSVQTGGNTGELFF. The CDR3 nucleotides are TGCAGCGTCCAGACAGGGGGAAACACCGGGGAGCTGTTTTTT. The chain has TRBV29-1 and TRBJ2-2; TRBD1 matches at 9 bases. V gave up 6 bases and J gave up 2 bases; unmatched junction bases: 4. The CDR3 loop spans 14 amino acids. CDR1 and CDR2 (germline): SQVTM, ANQGSEA.

This clonotype was observed at least ten times. The genes are TRBV18 and TRBJ1-5; D not certain. The V gene's germline CDR1 is KGHSH and CDR2 LQKENI. This CDR3 contains 12 residues. V lost 6 bases, J lost 1 base, and 4 bases lay in between. The CDR3 is CASSESNQPQHF. The DNA for the CDR3 is TGTGCCAGCTCCGAAAGCAATCAGCCCCAGCATTTT.

With respect to this clonotype: A much larger clone lies a single base off, so this may be a read error. This rearrangement joins TRBV5-1 to TRBJ2-7, with 10 nucleotides matching TRBD2. After removal of 3 bases from V and 1 base from J, the junction contained 4 bases not matched to a gene. The germline V gene has CDR1 SGHRS and CDR2 YFSETQ. The CDR3 consists of 15 residues. Written as DNA, the CDR3 is TGCGCCAGCAGCTGGGAAGCGGGAGGGTCCTACGAGCAGTACTTC. Protein: CASSWEAGGSYEQYF.

This clonotype was recorded many times. The V and J genes are TRBV4-2 and TRBJ2-2; no clear D. The germline CDR1 and CDR2 sequences are LGHNA and YNFKEQ. V was pared by 4 bases and J by 4 bases, with 16 bases between. There are 16 residues in the CDR3. Here the CDR3 reads CASSPNSPGSTGELFF. In nucleotides, the CDR3 is TGTGCCAGCAGCCCCAACTCCCCCGGGTCCACCGGGGAGCTGTTTTTT.

This clonotype was found many times. V is TRBV29-1 and J is TRBJ2-7, with D unclear. Germline V gene sequence: CDR1 SQVTM, CDR2 ANQGSEA. Trimming pared 4 bases from V and 5 bases from J, leaving 9 bases between. The CDR3 runs to 11 residues. The chain's CDR3 is CSVVEWDEQYF. DNA for the CDR3: TGCAGCGTTGTTGAGTGGGACGAGCAGTACTTC.

This clonotype was found many times. The V call is TRBV5-4, the J call TRBJ1-2, with 8 bases aligning to TRBD1. Germline CDR1 is SGHNT and CDR2 is YYREEE (reference sequence). The CDR3 spans 14 residues. Trimming removed 4 bases from V and 7 bases from J; junction bases left unmatched: 9. The CDR3 spells CASSTDRERAGYTF. The CDR3 DNA follows: TGTGCCAGCAGCACGGACAGGGAGAGGGCTGGCTACACCTTC.